This entry describes one TCR beta chain. Its antigen is undetermined. Sequencing was performed with immunoSEQ multiplex PCR; in TCRdb, only in-frame clones are kept and a portion is missing. This sample has more than 70,000 clones, with approximately 82% found just once. The V and J ends lost 4 bases and 5 bases respectively, with 7 bases between them. The length of the CDR3 is 12 residues. In germline, CDR1 is SGHNT, CDR2 YYREEE (reference sequence). This record belongs to a study of OX40 agonist ivuxolimab in advanced cancers. Overall study: Those enrolled were approximately 78% male, with a mean age of about 60 years and ages from about 20 to 90. Treatment received earlier with anti-PD-1, anti-PD-L1 or anti-CTLA-4 agents was allowed, and 40% had some. Findings and limits, study-wide: There were also nonresponders showing low normalized T-cell clonal expansion. The average count of expanded clones was higher among CD8+ T cells than among CD4+.

Sequenced here: CD4+ or CD8+ T cells sorted from blood, sampled in a trial of the OX40 agonist ivuxolimab. This sequence originates from an adult with an advanced solid tumor such as melanoma, head and neck, liver or kidney cancer. The chain is built from TRBV5-4 and TRBJ2-1, with D uncertain. CDR3 sequence reads: CASSLQNNEQFF. In nucleotides, the CDR3 is TGTGCCAGCAGCCTGCAGAACAATGAGCAGTTCTTC.